The next 21 T cell receptor beta chains were all read from a single sample in a study of blood T cell repertoires in COVID-19. Profiling relied on immunoSEQ multiplex PCR, and the TCRdb table lists in-frame clones only, not all of them. The repertoire consists of roughly 16,000 clones, with around four fifths occurring once and the leading ten covering roughly 23%. Sample: peripheral blood. The receptors shown here come from a man between 60 and 75 years old with active or convalescent COVID-19.

This clone was seen a handful of times. The chain joins TRBV6-5 to TRBJ1-6, with D hard to call. V shed 5 bases and J shed 7 bases, with 9 bases lying between them. Looked up from germline, CDR1 is MNHEY and CDR2 is SVGAGI. This CDR3 is built from 13 residues. CDR3: CASSPEGNSPLHF. In DNA, the CDR3 is TGTGCCAGCAGTCCCGAGGGAAATTCACCCCTCCACTTT.

The chain links TRBV30 to TRBJ2-5, with D uncertain. Germline values: CDR1 GTSNPN, CDR2 SVGIG (reference sequence). The CDR3 is made up of 11 amino acids. V was shortened by 3 bases and J by 4 bases, with 6 bases between the two germline ends. The CDR3 is CAWSPRETQYF. In DNA, the CDR3 is TGTGCCTGGAGCCCCAGAGAGACCCAGTACTTC.

This clone was seen only once. The rearrangement links TRBV11-2 to TRBJ2-7; D is undetermined. CDR3 length: 14 residues. CDR1 is SGHAT, CDR2 FQNNGV, per germline. The V gene lost 0 bases and the J gene lost 1 base, with 7 bases spanning the gap. CDR3 bases: TGTGCCAGCAGCTTAGAGAGAGGTTCCTACGAGCAGTACTTC. This gives the protein CASSLERGSYEQYF. Combining the CDR3 with reference TRBV11-2 and TRBJ2-7 gives the whole variable domain EAGVAQSPRYKIIEKRQSVAFWCNPISGHATLYWYQQILGQGPKLLIQFQNNGVVDDSQLPKDRFSAERLKGVDSTLKIQPAKLEDSAVYLCASSLERGSYEQYFGPGTRLTVT.

The rearrangement joins TRBV29-1 to TRBJ2-7, with D possibly being TRBD2 (6 bases). The CDR3 runs to 14 residues. Germline V gene lookup returns CDR1 SQVTM and CDR2 ANQGSEA. Trimming shortened V by 4 bases and J by 0 bases, and 13 bases separated the two germline ends. CDR3: CSVASGGSSYEQYF. CDR3 nucleotide sequence: TGCAGCGTTGCCTCCGGGGGAAGCTCCTACGAGCAGTACTTC.

The CDR3 spells CASSSPVDNEQFF. In DNA, the CDR3 is TGTGCCAGCAGCTCCCCAGTGGACAATGAGCAGTTCTTC. V and J are TRBV11-3 and TRBJ2-1; the D is unclear. This CDR3 spans 13 amino acids. V was trimmed by 4 bases and J by 5 bases, leaving 9 bases between them. Germline-derived CDR1 and CDR2 are SGHNT and YENEEA.

This clone has just a few counts. The chain couples TRBV11-2 to TRBJ2-7; 7 nucleotides line up with TRBD1. The CDR3 is 15 residues long. The ends lost 0 bases at V and 0 bases at J; junction bases unmatched: 2. Per the germline V gene, CDR1 is SGHAT and CDR2 is FQNNGV. The CDR3 protein is CASSLEDRFSYEQYF. CDR3 nucleotides: TGTGCCAGCAGCTTAGAGGACAGGTTCTCCTACGAGCAGTACTTC.

Only one count was recorded for this clone. The rearrangement uses TRBV9 and TRBJ1-1; 8 bases fit TRBD1. V lost 0 bases, J lost 8 bases, and 6 bases stayed unmatched. Germline V gene data show CDR1 as SGDLS and CDR2 as YYNGEE. This CDR3 is 14 amino acids long. The CDR3 here is CASSVDGRDREAFF. The CDR3 DNA reads as TGTGCCAGCAGCGTAGATGGCCGGGACAGGGAAGCTTTCTTT.

This clone was counted between two and nine times. The chain recombines TRBV5-1 with TRBJ1-1; D is ambiguous. CDR3 length equals 13 residues. V lost 1 base and J lost 2, with 6 bases in between. Germline V gene data show CDR1 as SGHRS and CDR2 as YFSETQ. The CDR3 loop is CASSLYSNTEAFF. CDR3 in DNA: TGCGCCAGCAGCTTGTACAGCAACACTGAAGCTTTCTTT. Full variable domain (rest looked up from reference TRBV5-1 and TRBJ1-1): KAGVTQTPRYLIKTRGQQVTLSCSPISGHRSVSWYQQTPGQGLQFLFEYFSETQRNKGNFPGRFSGRQFSNSRSEMNVSTLELGDSALYLCASSLYSNTEAFFGQGTRLTVV.

This chain links TRBV29-1 with TRBJ1-1; 10 bases are shared with TRBD1. The CDR3 runs 13 residues. Germline CDR1 SQVTM, CDR2 ANQGSEA. With V trimmed by 6 bases and J by 1 base, 2 bases remained unmatched. The chain's CDR3 is CSVRQGANTEAFF. The DNA for the CDR3 is TGCAGCGTGAGACAGGGGGCGAACACTGAAGCTTTCTTT.

This rearrangement joins TRBV28 to TRBJ2-1; 13 nucleotides line up with TRBD2. V was clipped by 6 bases and J by 0 bases; unmatched bases: 5. This CDR3 region has 17 residues. Germline V gene data show CDR1 as MDHEN and CDR2 as SYDVKM. This CDR3 is CASSHTSGRGSYNEQFF. DNA for the CDR3: TGTGCCAGCAGCCACACTAGCGGGAGGGGCTCCTACAATGAGCAGTTCTTC.

The table lists this clone with a few counts. The chain couples TRBV4-1 to TRBJ2-1; the match to TRBD2 covers 9 bases. The CDR3 sequence is 18 residues long. The junction had 11 bases not matched to a gene; V was cut back by 0 bases and J by 5 bases. Per the germline V gene, CDR1 is MGHRA and CDR2 is YSYEKL. CDR3 coding DNA: TGCGCCAGCAGCCAAGATCCCTCTCTAGCGGGACCAAACAATGAGCAGTTCTTC. Translation gives CASSQDPSLAGPNNEQFF.

Only one count was recorded for this clone. The chain has TRBV30 and TRBJ2-1; D is ambiguous. Germline loops: CDR1 GTSNPN, CDR2 SVGIG (reference sequence). The CDR3 runs to 11 residues. V gave up 0 bases and J gave up 10 bases, with 7 bases separating them. The CDR3 DNA sequence: TGTGCCTGGAGTGTACTCGGGGAGCAGTTCTTC. Translating it yields CAWSVLGEQFF.

This clone was detected once. This rearrangement joins TRBV19 to TRBJ2-1; 8 positions agree with TRBD1. V was pared by 7 bases and J by 4 bases, with 6 bases of the junction left unmatched. This CDR3 contains 14 residues. Germline assignment: CDR1 LNHDA and CDR2 SQIVND (reference sequence). CDR3 residues: CASNSGTGYNEQFF. CDR3 bases: TGTGCCAGTAATTCCGGGACAGGTTACAATGAGCAGTTCTTC.

The chain carries TRBV27 and TRBJ1-5; D not certain. Trimming pared 4 bases from V and 3 bases from J, leaving 25 bases between. The length of the CDR3 is 19 residues. Germline V CDR1 and CDR2: MNHEY, SMNVEV (reference sequence). Here the CDR3 reads CASSYRNSGSARTNQPQHF. The CDR3 DNA reads as TGTGCCAGCAGTTATAGGAACAGCGGGTCGGCCCGGACCAATCAGCCCCAGCATTTT.

V and J are TRBV7-2 and TRBJ2-7; 8 nucleotides line up with TRBD1. After removal of 3 bases from V and 3 bases from J, the junction contained 4 bases not matched to a gene. CDR1 is SGHTA and CDR2 is FQGNSA in the germline V gene. CDR3 size: 14 residues. CDR3 sequence: CASSFQGALYEQYF. CDR3 coding DNA: TGTGCCAGCAGCTTCCAGGGGGCCCTCTACGAGCAGTACTTC.

The V gene is TRBV6-5, the J gene TRBJ1-1; TRBD1 is a possible D gene (5 bases). CDR1 MNHEY and CDR2 SVGAGI come from the germline V gene. Trimming left V 6 bases short and J 7 bases short, with 18 bases between. This CDR3 contains 14 residues. The DNA of the CDR3 is TGTGCCAGCAGCCCCCCGAGTGGGGCCAATGAAGCTTTCTTT. Translated, it gives CASSPPSGANEAFF.

The chain carries TRBV2 and TRBJ1-4; D might be TRBD1 (5 bases). The germline CDR1 and CDR2 sequences are SNHLY and FYNNEI. The CDR3 sequence is 15 residues long. Trimming shortened V by 3 bases and J by 5 bases, and 13 bases separated the two germline ends. The CDR3 nucleotides are TGTGCCAGCAGTGAGGGTATCGGGGGGAATGAAAAACTGTTTTTT. Amino acid sequence: CASSEGIGGNEKLFF.

The CDR3, as DNA: TGTGCCTGGACAGGCCAAGAGACCCAGTACTTC. It is translated as CAWTGQETQYF. The V gene is TRBV30, the J gene TRBJ2-5, with D uncertain. CDR1 and CDR2 from the germline V gene are GTSNPN and SVGIG (reference sequence). The CDR3 sequence is 11 residues long. The V end was cut by 4 bases, the J end by 1 base, with 4 bases between.

The CDR3 protein is CSVLQQGNTGELFF. DNA of the CDR3: TGCAGCGTTCTCCAACAGGGGAACACCGGGGAGCTGTTTTTT. The chain recombines TRBV29-1 with TRBJ2-2; weak D call: TRBD1 (6 bases). V dropped 5 bases and J dropped 1 base, with 11 bases sitting between them. The CDR3 is 14 residues long. Germline lookup yields CDR1 SQVTM and CDR2 ANQGSEA.

The chain employs TRBV7-2 and TRBJ2-3, with 12 bases lining up with TRBD2. J lost 3 bases, V lost 5 bases, and 3 bases had no gene match. The CDR3 totals 15 residues. CDR1 is SGHTA and CDR2 is FQGNSA in the germline V gene. CDR3 bases: TGTGCCAGCAGCCAACTAGCGGGAGGAACAGATACGCAGTATTTT. As protein: CASSQLAGGTDTQYF.

The V call is TRBV29-1, the J call TRBJ2-5, with TRBD1 as a possible D gene (5 bases). The germline V gene has CDR1 SQVTM and CDR2 ANQGSEA. CDR3 length equals 13 residues. The V end was cut by 4 bases, the J end by 7 bases, with 16 bases between. Written as DNA, the CDR3 is TGCAGCGTTGTCCTCCAGGGAATAGGGACCCAGTACTTC. Translating it yields CSVVLQGIGTQYF.